This record concerns one TCR beta chain sequence. Its cognate antigen is unknown. This CDR3 spans 15 amino acids. Germline CDR1 and CDR2: SEHNR and FQNEAQ (reference sequence). Trimming removed 6 bases at V and 0 bases at J, with 11 bases between. Some clones are missing from TCRdb's copy, which holds only in-frame ones; the method was immunoSEQ multiplex PCR. Among around 41,000 clones listed, more than 80% were seen once. The data derive from a study of a mutant IDH1 vaccine in newly diagnosed glioma. Whole-study findings and limits: Top peripheral T cell clonotype shifts appeared unrelated to pseudoprogression.

Specified time point: week 35, safety follow-up. Doses of 300 ug of mutant IDH1 20-mer peptide were given with topical imiquimod. Each tumor in the donors was a new WHO grade 3 or 4 astrocytoma, IDH1-mutant and ATRX-lost. The sequence derives from a man aged 40-49 years with glioma. Source: PBMCs, taken from a glioma patient whose treatment included an IDH1 peptide vaccine. The gene calls are TRBV7-9 and TRBJ2-2; no firm D call. The CDR3, as DNA: TGTGCCAGCAGTCTAAGGCAAACGAACACCGGGGAGCTGTTTTTT. This codes for CASSLRQTNTGELFF.